The 15 T cell receptor beta chains below all came from one sample that was sequenced in a study of monozygotic twins with inflammatory bowel disease. TCRdb processed the 5' RACE reads again and assigns one entry to each CDR3 protein, with no DNA. The sample holds some 150,000 distinct CDR3 sequences. What was sequenced was blood. The receptor set was obtained from a human donor with ulcerative colitis or Crohn's disease, or a healthy co-twin of an affected twin (not recorded which).

This chain uses TRBV20-1 with TRBJ2-3; TCRdb calls TRBD1, which cannot be checked without DNA. Germline CDR1 reads DFQATT; CDR2 reads SNEGSKA (reference sequence). CDR3 length: 12 amino acids. CDR3 region: CSATGGTDTQYF.

CDR3 sequence: CASSLVGRLAGVGDTQYF. The J gene is TRBJ2-3, the V gene TRBV11-1; without DNA, the TCRdb call of TRBD2 cannot be checked. The CDR3 covers 18 residues. CDR1 SGHAT and CDR2 FQDESV come from the germline V gene (reference sequence). The full variable domain, completed using reference TRBV11-1 and TRBJ2-3, is EAEVAQSPRYKITEKSQAVAFWCDPISGHATLYWYRQILGQGPELLVQFQDESVVDDSQLPKDRFSAERLKGVDSTLKIQPAELGDSAMYLCASSLVGRLAGVGDTQYFGPGTRLTVL.

The rearrangement links TRBV20-1 to TRBJ1-1. CDR1 and CDR2 from the germline V gene are DFQATT and SNEGSKA (reference sequence). The CDR3 is 12 amino acids. The chain's CDR3 is CSATQPNTEAFF.

V is TRBV7-2 and J is TRBJ1-2; the D gene TCRdb calls, TRBD1, cannot be checked with no DNA. This CDR3 has 11 residues. In germline, CDR1 is SGHTA, CDR2 FQGNSA. CDR3 sequence reads: CARPRGYGYTF.

V and J are TRBV3-1 and TRBJ1-5; TCRdb lists TRBD1, though no DNA is available to test this call. The CDR3 is 15 residues long. Per germline, CDR1 LGHDT and CDR2 YNNKEL (reference sequence). The CDR3 is CASSPTGGVSQPQHF.

The chain couples TRBV29-1 to TRBJ2-1; TCRdb selects TRBD2, and the lack of DNA leaves this call unchecked. The CDR3 has 13 amino acids. CDR1 SQVTM and CDR2 ANQGSEA come from the germline V gene. The CDR3 is CSVETSGNNEQFF.

V and J are TRBV4-1 and TRBJ2-3. The CDR3 covers 15 residues. Germline loops: CDR1 MGHRA, CDR2 YSYEKL. CDR3 in amino acids: CASSPSIGSTDTQYF.

The chain couples TRBV5-1 to TRBJ1-1. The germline V gene has CDR1 SGHRS and CDR2 YFSETQ. This CDR3 spans 14 amino acids. CDR3 sequence: CASSSNSLNTEAFF. The full variable domain, completed using reference TRBV5-1 and TRBJ1-1, is KAGVTQTPRYLIKTRGQQVTLSCSPISGHRSVSWYQQTPGQGLQFLFEYFSETQRNKGNFPGRFSGRQFSNSRSEMNVSTLELGDSALYLCASSSNSLNTEAFFGQGTRLTVV.

CDR3: CAISIRRGYTF. The chain combines TRBV10-3 with TRBJ1-2. Germline V gene sequence: CDR1 ENHRY, CDR2 SYGVKD. The CDR3 spans 11 residues.

The chain joins TRBV6-1 to TRBJ1-4; without DNA, the TCRdb call of TRBD1 cannot be checked. This CDR3 comprises 15 residues. Germline V gives CDR1 MNHNS, CDR2 SASEGT. CDR3 sequence reads: CASRPTTGINEKLFF.

V is TRBV5-5 and J is TRBJ1-5; TCRdb reports TRBD1, a call that lacks DNA to check it against. CDR3 length: 15 amino acids. Looked up from germline, CDR1 is SGHKS and CDR2 is YYEKEE (reference sequence). The CDR3 sequence: CASSLGTKANQPQHF.

The J gene is TRBJ2-3, the V gene TRBV6-4; TCRdb indicates TRBD2, and absent DNA this call remains unverified. From germline, CDR1 is MRHNA and CDR2 SNTAGT. There are 15 residues in the CDR3. The CDR3 loop reads CASRTSGISTDTQYF.

The J gene is TRBJ2-7, the V gene TRBV7-2; TCRdb names TRBD1, which stays unverified in the absence of DNA. Germline V lookup: CDR1 SGHTA, CDR2 FQGNSA. The CDR3 runs 16 residues. This chain's CDR3 is CASSSRGQDSHYEQYF.

This sequence joins TRBV19 and TRBJ1-2; the TCRdb call, TRBD1, lacks DNA for checking. There are 14 residues in the CDR3. The V gene's germline CDR1 is LNHDA and CDR2 SQIVND (reference sequence). The CDR3 region is CASSMDRGLYGYTF.

This chain uses TRBV7-2 with TRBJ2-1; the TCRdb call, TRBD2, lacks DNA for checking. In germline, CDR1 is SGHTA, CDR2 FQGNSA. CDR3 length: 16 amino acids. CDR3 loop: CASSFLVAYPGDEQFF.